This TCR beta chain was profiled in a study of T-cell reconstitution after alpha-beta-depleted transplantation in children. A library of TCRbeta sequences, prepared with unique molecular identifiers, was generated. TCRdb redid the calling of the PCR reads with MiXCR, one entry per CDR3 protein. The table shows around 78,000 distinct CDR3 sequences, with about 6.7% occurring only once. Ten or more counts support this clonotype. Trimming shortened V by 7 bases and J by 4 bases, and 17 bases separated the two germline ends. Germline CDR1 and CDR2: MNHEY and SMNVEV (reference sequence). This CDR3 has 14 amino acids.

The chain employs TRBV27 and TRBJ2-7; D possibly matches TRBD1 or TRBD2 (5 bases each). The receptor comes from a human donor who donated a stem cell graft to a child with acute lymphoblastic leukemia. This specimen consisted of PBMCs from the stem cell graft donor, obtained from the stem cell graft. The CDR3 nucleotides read TGTGCCAGCACCGCGGCAGGGAGACTTTACGAGCAGTACTTC. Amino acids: CASTAAGRLYEQYF.